The T cell receptor beta chain described here comes from a study of cytomegalovirus exposure and HLA in healthy donors (TCRdb year 2017). With respect to the entire study: An earlier analysis of some 600 of the donors reported under 300 Gb of sequence data and around 100 million unique TCR beta sequences obtained from about 170 million T cells. Every repertoire in the discovery cohort had been generated on one and the same sequencing platform. Genome-wide SNP genotypes for about 65% of the 666 donors were used in a later genetic analysis, which treated that subset as a discovery cohort. Roughly five DR-DQ haplotypes were handled as single units for association and clustering because linkage in the cohort was strong. To predict cytomegalovirus infection status, the study combined high-throughput TCR immunosequencing, statistical association of individual TCRs with disease status, and machine learning. Alongside the repertoire data, information on donor age, sex, ethnicity and CMV serostatus was compiled. Among the roughly 390 genotyped donors, roughly 80% belonged to the genetic ancestry cluster associated with self-reported Caucasian donors. Along with the roughly 670-subject first cohort, a separate validation cohort of roughly 110 different subjects was used. The study profiled the T cell repertoires of around 700 subjects by immunosequencing and related them to cytomegalovirus serostatus. Class I and class II HLA loci were covered by the typing at four-digit resolution. In an earlier analysis of 587 of the donors, high-throughput TCR beta sequencing was used to judge whether each TCR beta V gene segment behaved as functional or pseudogenic. A later analysis re-analyzed previously published TCR beta repertoires from 600 to 850 donors and added high-resolution HLA genotyping to study TCR occurrence patterns. Across 398 genotyped donors of the cohort, an average of about 200,000 unique TCR beta nucleotide sequences per donor were sequenced, and 15% to 20% of those sequences were non-productive. The number of typed donors differed by locus: roughly 629-640 for A, B, C, DRB1 and DQB1; approximately 540 for DQA1; around 580 for DPA1; and about 470 for DPB1. Rather than drawing on any new phenotypic data, the later analysis identified candidate immune exposures from TCR beta sequences and the way those sequences occurred across donors. The study aimed to test whether cataloging public T cell receptors could reveal signatures of past pathogen exposure. An early release that covered fewer than 800 HLA-typed donors contained approximately 300 gigabases of sequencing data and 80 million or so unique TCR sequences. Study-wide findings and limitations: V-gene and J-gene trimming of TCR beta chains was associated with a missense DCLRE1C variant in a later genetic analysis, and the association was replicated in an independent cohort. A later analysis reported that several top co-occurrence clusters appeared linked to parvovirus B19, influenza, CMV and Epstein-Barr virus. Linkage disequilibrium might explain the correlated functional status among segregating V segments, but an unknown experimental factor could not be ruled out. Some IMGT-functional V segments, including TRBV6-2 and TRBV6-3, could not be distinguished by the 87-base-pair reads and were therefore excluded. About 17 rarely observed V segments, including chromosome 9 orphons, were excluded from the earlier analysis of a few hundred of the donors because counts were too low. CMV serostatus was the only immune exposure information available for the cohort. Most TCR sequences were observed very rarely across donors, whereas some public TCRs were present in many individuals. Because HLA typing was missing for some donors at each locus, association tests included only the typed subset. In vitro tests confirmed that a few of the cytomegalovirus-associated TCR beta chains recognize cytomegalovirus antigens. Compared with equally common non-associated chains, HLA-associated TCR beta chains in a later analysis were more clonally expanded and had lower generation probabilities. The cohort was sequenced for TCR beta chains only, and without alpha or paired-chain data the features that could be detected were limited. A later analysis found that most CMV-associated TCR beta chains appeared HLA-restricted, with HLA associations seemingly driven largely by CMV exposure. Strong co-occurrence of HLA alleles, especially DR and DQ, made assigning TCR associations to individual alleles difficult. In a later analysis, some 18,000 TCR beta sequences were associated with specific HLA alleles at a false discovery rate of 0.05. Roughly uniform sequencing depth across donors was assumed in presence/absence analyses, although this assumption may not hold. The study gave a list of under 200 TCR beta chains associated with cytomegalovirus. It was suggested by the authors that the approach could potentially be generalized to other disease states and immunological phenotypes. In a later genetic analysis, fewer N-insertions in productive TCRs were reported among donors in an Asian-associated ancestry cluster than the approximately 710-donor mean. A cluster of highly shared sequence variants was judged likely to be a technical artifact of the sequencing pipeline. In an earlier analysis of 587 of the donors, most TCR beta V segments appeared in productive rearrangements about 87% or about 30% of the time, broadly matching IMGT annotations. In a later analysis, the rate of TCR association differed among HLA loci, with DRB1 alleles having the most associated TCRs and HLA-C alleles having the fewest. A further reported finding was that TCR beta sequences accurately predicted the HLA-A and HLA-B alleles for most subjects in the first cohort. The classifier was reported to diagnose cytomegalovirus status with high specificity and sensitivity in both the original cohort and the validation cohort.

Based on the germline V gene, the CDR1 and CDR2 sequences are MDHEN and SYDVKM. V trim: 5 bases; J trim: 3 bases; unmatched bases: 6. Measured from the cysteine to the phenylalanine, the CDR3 is 14 residues long. Only CDR3 DNA is held: 42 bases, read in frame from base 1. As concerns this clone: Its antigen remains unidentified. It has no much larger one-base neighbor in the sample; base qualities were not kept.

The cohort comprised 710 or so healthy bone marrow donors. At the time of sampling, all cohort members were nominally healthy, though unrecorded immune exposures were likely present. The donor was CMV seronegative and was included in the group of over 300 seronegative cohort members. A peripheral blood sample was provided by each donor, and peripheral blood mononuclear cells were used for TCR beta sequencing. The Qiagen DNeasy Blood Extraction Kit was used to extract genomic DNA from the blood cell samples. The library was made by the immunoSEQ multiplex PCR assay. For the multiplex PCR, a mixture combining 60 forward primers for TCR Vbeta segments and 13 reverse primers for TCR Jbeta segments was used. Amplification of the CDR3 region of rearranged TCR beta genes was performed with a multiplex PCR assay on genomic DNA. The amplified TCR beta libraries were sequenced on the Illumina HiSeq System as 87-base-pair reads. The study's own analysis went as follows. In a later analysis, tens of millions of unique TCR beta chains were counted across the approximately 670 repertoires, and roughly 11 million of these chains were shared by at least two donors. A nearest-neighbor algorithm error-corrected the raw reads and collapsed the reads into unique sequences, merging closely related sequences to remove PCR and sequencing errors. Alignment of CDR3 sequences to IMGT reference sequences was used to assign V, D and J gene segments. For a sequence to be retained, at least a six-nucleotide match to both a V gene segment and a J gene segment was required. A rearrangement counted as productive if the CDR3 had no stop codons and remained in frame with V and J, and every other rearrangement counted as non-productive. Following IMGT convention, CDR3 was defined as the stretch from the second conserved V-encoded cysteine up to the conserved J-encoded phenylalanine. Sequences without an unambiguous match to a single V gene segment were excluded from the earlier analysis of approximately 560 of the donors. In an earlier analysis of around 590 of the donors, a V segment was called functional when productive rearrangements were above 56.7%, and segregating when the standard deviation between donors exceeded 5%. A statistical classification framework was built to diagnose cytomegalovirus status from the catalog of TCR beta chain sequences. In a later analysis, V and J genes were assigned by comparing TCR nucleotide sequences against IMGT/GENE-DB human TR gene sequences. The TCRdist pipeline was used in a later analysis to assign CDR3 sequences and most-parsimonious VDJ recombination scenarios. In a later analysis, each TCR beta chain was defined by its CDR3 amino acid sequence together with its V-gene family, and reads without a unique V-gene family were excluded. As a way to deal with suspected cross-contamination and a sequencing artifact, a later analysis dropped roughly 600 nucleotide sequences that were highly shared and had low generation probability. In a later analysis, a clonal expansion index for each public chain was calculated from normalized within-repertoire ranks of inferred template counts. Generation probabilities in a later analysis came from a VDJ recombination model fitted to out-of-frame rearrangements, and those results were checked against IGoR. Hypergeometric tests were used in a later analysis to score TCR-TCR, TCR-HLA and TCR-CMV co-occurrence, with a repertoire-size bias correction applied to the TCR pairs. In a later analysis, false discovery rates were estimated by permuting HLA or CMV assignments 20 times. In a later analysis, co-occurring TCRs were grouped with DBSCAN, and TCRdist sequence similarity was added when clustering was performed within HLA-allele-positive subsets. Repertoires with fewer than 30,000 or more than 120,000 public chains, plus five repertoires with anomalous nucleotide sharing, were excluded from co-occurrence clustering. Sourced from immuneACCESS, this table was stored by TCRdb with only in-frame sequences that have V and J called. A share of the clones is absent; for the studies checked, an unresolved V gene accounts for under half, and the remainder has no known explanation. V, J and clone size are taken as reported in that table, and D and trimming were inferred from the DNA itself. Present in this sample are about 160,000 clones, 79% of which were seen just once. Together, the top ten hold 2% to 2.5% of the sample.

The sample comprised PBMCs. Rearrangement joined TRBV28 to TRBJ1-2; the central 7 bases match TRBD1. The receptor was isolated from a man aged 40-50 years in good health and CMV-seronegative. The CDR3 has the sequence CASSPADRDYGYTF. The DNA sequence is TGTGCCAGCAGTCCAGCTGACAGGGACTATGGCTACACCTTC.